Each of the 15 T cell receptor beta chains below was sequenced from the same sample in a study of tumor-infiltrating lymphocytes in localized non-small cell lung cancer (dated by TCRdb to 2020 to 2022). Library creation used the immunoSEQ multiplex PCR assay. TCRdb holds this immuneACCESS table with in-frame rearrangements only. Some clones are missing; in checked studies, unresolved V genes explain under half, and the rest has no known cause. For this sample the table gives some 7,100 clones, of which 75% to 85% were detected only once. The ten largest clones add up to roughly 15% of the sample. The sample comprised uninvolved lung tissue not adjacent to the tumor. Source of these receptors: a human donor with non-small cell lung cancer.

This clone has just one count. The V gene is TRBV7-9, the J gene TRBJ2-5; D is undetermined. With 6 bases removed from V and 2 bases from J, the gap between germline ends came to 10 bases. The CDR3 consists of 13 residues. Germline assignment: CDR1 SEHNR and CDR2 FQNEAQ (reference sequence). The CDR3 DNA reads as TGTGCCAGCAGGCCCGACTTGCAAGAGACCCAGTACTTC. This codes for CASRPDLQETQYF.

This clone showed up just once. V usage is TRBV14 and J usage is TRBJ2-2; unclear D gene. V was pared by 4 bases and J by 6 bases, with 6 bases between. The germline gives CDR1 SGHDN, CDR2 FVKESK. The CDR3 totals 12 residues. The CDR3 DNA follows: TGTGCCAGCAGCCTACTTCCCGGGGAGCTGTTTTTT. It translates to CASSLLPGELFF.

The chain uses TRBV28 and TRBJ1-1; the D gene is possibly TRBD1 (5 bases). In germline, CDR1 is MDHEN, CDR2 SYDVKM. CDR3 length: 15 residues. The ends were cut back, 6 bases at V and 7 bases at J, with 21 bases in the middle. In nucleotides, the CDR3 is TGTGCCAGCAGCCACCGCGAATGGCGGAGGGGTGAAGCTTTCTTT. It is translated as CASSHREWRRGEAFF.

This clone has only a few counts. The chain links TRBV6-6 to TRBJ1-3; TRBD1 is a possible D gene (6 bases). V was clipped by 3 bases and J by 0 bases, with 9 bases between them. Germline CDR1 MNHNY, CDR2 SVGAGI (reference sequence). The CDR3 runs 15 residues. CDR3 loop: CASSYRGASGNTIYF. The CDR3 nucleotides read TGTGCCAGCAGTTATCGGGGGGCCTCTGGAAACACCATATATTTT.

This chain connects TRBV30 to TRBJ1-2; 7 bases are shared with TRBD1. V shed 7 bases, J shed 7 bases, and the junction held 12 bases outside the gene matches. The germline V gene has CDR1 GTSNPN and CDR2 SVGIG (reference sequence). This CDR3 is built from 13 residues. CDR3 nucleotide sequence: TGTGCCTCTACGGACACAGGGGACGGTGGCTACACCTTC. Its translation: CASTDTGDGGYTF. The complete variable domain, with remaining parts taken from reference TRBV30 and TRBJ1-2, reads SQTIHQWPATLVQPVGSPLSLECTVEGTSNPNLYWYRQAAGRGLQLLFYSVGIGQISSEVPQNLSASRPQDRQFILSSKKLLLSDSGFYLCASTDTGDGGYTFGSGTRLTVV.

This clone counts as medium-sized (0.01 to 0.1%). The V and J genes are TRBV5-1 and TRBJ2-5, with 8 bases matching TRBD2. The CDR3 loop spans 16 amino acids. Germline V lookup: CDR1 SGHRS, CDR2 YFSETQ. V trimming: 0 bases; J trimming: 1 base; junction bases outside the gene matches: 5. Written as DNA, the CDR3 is TGCGCCAGCAGCTTGGTGGGCGGGGGGTCCCAAGAGACCCAGTACTTC. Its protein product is CASSLVGGGSQETQYF.

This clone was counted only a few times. The CDR3 DNA reads TGTGCCAGCAGCCCGTTACAGGGATTGGGGGCCCAGTACTTC. Translating it yields CASSPLQGLGAQYF. The J gene is TRBJ2-5, the V gene TRBV11-2, with a weak D call TRBD1 (6 bases). V was cut by 5 bases and J by 9 bases, with 19 bases left in between. The CDR3 spans 14 residues. CDR1 and CDR2 from the germline V gene are SGHAT and FQNNGV. The full variable domain, rest sourced from reference TRBV11-2 and TRBJ2-5, is EAGVAQSPRYKIIEKRQSVAFWCNPISGHATLYWYQQILGQGPKLLIQFQNNGVVDDSQLPKDRFSAERLKGVDSTLKIQPAKLEDSAVYLCASSPLQGLGAQYFGPGTRLLVL.

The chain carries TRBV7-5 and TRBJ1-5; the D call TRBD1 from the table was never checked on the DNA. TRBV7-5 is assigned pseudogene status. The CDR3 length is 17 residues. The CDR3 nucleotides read TGTGCCAGAAGCACCAATCTCGGGACAGGGGATCGTCAGCCCCAGCATTTT. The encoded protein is CARSTNLGTGDRQPQHF.

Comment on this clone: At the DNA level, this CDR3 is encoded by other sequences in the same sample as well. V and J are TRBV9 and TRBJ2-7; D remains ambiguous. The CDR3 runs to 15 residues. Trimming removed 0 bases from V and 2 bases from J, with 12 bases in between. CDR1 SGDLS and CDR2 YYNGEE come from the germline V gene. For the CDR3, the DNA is TGTGCCAGCAGCGTAGTCGATGGCGGACCCTACGAGCAGTACTTC. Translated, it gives CASSVVDGGPYEQYF.

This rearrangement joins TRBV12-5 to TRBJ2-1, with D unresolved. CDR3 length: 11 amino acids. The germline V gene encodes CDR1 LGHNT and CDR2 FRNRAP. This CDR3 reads CAASNYNEQFF. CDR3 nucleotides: TGTGCCGCGTCGAACTACAATGAGCAGTTCTTC.

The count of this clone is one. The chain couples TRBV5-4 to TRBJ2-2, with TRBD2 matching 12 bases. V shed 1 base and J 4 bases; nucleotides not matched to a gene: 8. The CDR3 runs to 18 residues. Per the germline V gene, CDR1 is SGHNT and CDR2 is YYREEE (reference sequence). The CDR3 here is CASSLLAGGPVFTGELFF. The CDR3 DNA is TGTGCCAGCAGCTTGCTAGCGGGGGGGCCGGTGTTCACCGGGGAGCTGTTTTTT.

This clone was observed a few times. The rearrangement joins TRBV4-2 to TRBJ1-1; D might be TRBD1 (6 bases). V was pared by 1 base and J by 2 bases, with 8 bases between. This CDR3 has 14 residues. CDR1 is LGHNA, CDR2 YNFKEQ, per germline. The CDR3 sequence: CASSQAGANTEAFF. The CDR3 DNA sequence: TGTGCCAGCAGCCAAGCGGGGGCTAACACTGAAGCTTTCTTT.

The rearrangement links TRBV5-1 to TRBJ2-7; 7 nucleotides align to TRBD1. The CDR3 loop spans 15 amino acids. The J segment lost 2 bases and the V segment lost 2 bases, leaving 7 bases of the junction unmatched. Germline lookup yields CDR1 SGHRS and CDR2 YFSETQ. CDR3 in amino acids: CASSLGQERTYEQYF. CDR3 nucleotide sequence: TGCGCCAGCAGCTTAGGACAGGAGAGGACCTACGAGCAGTACTTC. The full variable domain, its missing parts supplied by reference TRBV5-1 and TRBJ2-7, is KAGVTQTPRYLIKTRGQQVTLSCSPISGHRSVSWYQQTPGQGLQFLFEYFSETQRNKGNFPGRFSGRQFSNSRSEMNVSTLELGDSALYLCASSLGQERTYEQYFGPGTRLTVT.

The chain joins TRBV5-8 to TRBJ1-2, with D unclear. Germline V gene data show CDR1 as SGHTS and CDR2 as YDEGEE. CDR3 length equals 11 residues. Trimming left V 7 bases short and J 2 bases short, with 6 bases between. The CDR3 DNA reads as TGTGCCAGCGGGATCAACTATGGCTACACCTTC. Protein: CASGINYGYTF. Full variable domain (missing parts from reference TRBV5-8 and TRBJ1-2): EAGVTQSPTHLIKTRGQQATLRCSPISGHTSVYWYQQALGLGLQFLLWYDEGEERNRGNFPPRFSGRQFPNYSSELNVNALELEDSALYLCASGINYGYTFGSGTRLTVV.

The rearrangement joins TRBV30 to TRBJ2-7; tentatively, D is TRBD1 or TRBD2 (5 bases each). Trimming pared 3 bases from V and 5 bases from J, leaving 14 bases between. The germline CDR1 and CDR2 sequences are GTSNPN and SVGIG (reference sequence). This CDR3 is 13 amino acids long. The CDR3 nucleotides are TGTGCCTGGAGCTCCGGGACCGGCAACGAGCAGTACTTC. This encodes CAWSSGTGNEQYF.